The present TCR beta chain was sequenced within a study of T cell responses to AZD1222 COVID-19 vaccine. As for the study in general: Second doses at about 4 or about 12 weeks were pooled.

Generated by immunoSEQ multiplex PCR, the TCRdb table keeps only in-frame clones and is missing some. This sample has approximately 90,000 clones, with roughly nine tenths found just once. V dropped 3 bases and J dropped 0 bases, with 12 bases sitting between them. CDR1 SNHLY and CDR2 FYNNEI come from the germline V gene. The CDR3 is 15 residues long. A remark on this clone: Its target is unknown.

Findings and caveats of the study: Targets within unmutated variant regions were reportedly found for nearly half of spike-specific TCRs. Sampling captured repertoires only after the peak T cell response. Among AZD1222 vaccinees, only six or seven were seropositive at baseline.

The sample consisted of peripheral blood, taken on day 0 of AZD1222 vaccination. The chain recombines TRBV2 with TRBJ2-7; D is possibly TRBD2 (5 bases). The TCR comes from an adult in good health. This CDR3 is CASSDASRSSYEQYF. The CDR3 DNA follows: TGTGCCAGCAGTGATGCTAGCCGGAGCTCCTACGAGCAGTACTTC.